Listed below are T cell receptor beta chains from one sample, sequenced in a study of post-analysis software for immune sequencing data. TCRdb used MiXCR to reprocess the PCR reads, holding one entry per CDR3 protein. The sample records about 200,000 distinct CDR3 sequences, 29% being singletons. The sequenced material came from blood. These receptors came from a girl younger than 18 with multiple sclerosis. Each CDR3 is given with its conserved first and last residue. A D gene is named only where the DNA matches it firmly. Rows give clone size only sometimes, using once, few, many, or a class for an expanded clone.

V gene: TRBV7-2; clone size: .; J gene: TRBJ1-5; D gene: .; CDR3 DNA: TGTGCCAGCAGCTTAGGGGGGTCGGGGCCTCGAGCCCAGCATTTT; CDR3 protein: CASSLGGSGPRAQHF
V gene: TRBV12-3/TRBV12-4; clone size: .; J gene: TRBJ1-4; D gene: .; CDR3 DNA: TGTGCCAGCCCCGTTGGAACTAATGAAAAACTGTTTTTT; CDR3 protein: CASPVGTNEKLFF
V gene: TRBV29-1; clone size: few; J gene: TRBJ2-1; D gene: TRBD1; CDR3 DNA: TGCAGCGTTGAAGACTTCGTTGGGACAGGGAGCTCCTACAATGAGCAGTTCTTC; CDR3 protein: CSVEDFVGTGSSYNEQFF
V gene: TRBV11-3; clone size: many; J gene: TRBJ2-5; D gene: .; CDR3 DNA: TGTGCCAGCAGCTTAGGAGGGAGTGGAGAGACCCAGTACTTC; CDR3 protein: CASSLGGSGETQYF
V gene: TRBV5-1; clone size: many; J gene: TRBJ2-1; D gene: TRBD2; CDR3 DNA: TGCGCCAGCAGCGAAAGTAGCGGGAGGGGCAATGAGCAGTTCTTC; CDR3 protein: CASSESSGRGNEQFF
V gene: TRBV29-1; clone size: many; J gene: TRBJ2-1; D gene: .; CDR3 DNA: TGCAGCGTTGAAGGTCGGGAGCCTCCCAATGAGCAGTTCTTC; CDR3 protein: CSVEGREPPNEQFF
V gene: TRBV20-1; clone size: .; J gene: TRBJ1-6; D gene: .; CDR3 DNA: TGCAGTGCTAGAGAGGCGGGGAGCTCCTATAATTCACCCCTCCACTTT; CDR3 protein: CSAREAGSSYNSPLHF
V gene: TRBV18; clone size: many; J gene: TRBJ2-7; D gene: TRBD1; CDR3 DNA: TGTGCCAGCTCACCGCGGACAGGGCCCTACGAGCAGTACTTC; CDR3 protein: CASSPRTGPYEQYF
V gene: TRBV11-2; clone size: .; J gene: TRBJ2-6; D gene: .; CDR3 DNA: TGTACCAGCCTTATCGGGACGGGAAGCTCTGGGGCCAACGTCCTGACTTTC; CDR3 protein: CTSLIGTGSSGANVLTF
V gene: TRBV20-1; clone size: many; J gene: TRBJ2-7; D gene: .; CDR3 DNA: TGCAGTGCTAGGATCCGGGTAAGAGGCGAGCAGTACTTC; CDR3 protein: CSARIRVRGEQYF
V gene: TRBV5-1; clone size: many; J gene: TRBJ1-2; D gene: .; CDR3 DNA: TGCGCCAGCAGCTCGGGCGACTTGAGAGGGAACTATGGCTACACCTTC; CDR3 protein: CASSSGDLRGNYGYTF
V gene: TRBV10-2; clone size: many; J gene: TRBJ2-1; D gene: .; CDR3 DNA: TGCGCCAGCAGCGCGTTCTCCTACAATGAGCAGTTCTTC; CDR3 protein: CASSAFSYNEQFF
V gene: TRBV7-9; clone size: many; J gene: TRBJ2-7; D gene: TRBD1; CDR3 DNA: TGTGCCAGTCGAATGACAGGGGTCGAGCAGTACTTC; CDR3 protein: CASRMTGVEQYF
V gene: TRBV5-1; clone size: few; J gene: TRBJ1-1; D gene: .; CDR3 DNA: TGCGCCAGCAGCTTGGATCGGGGCAGAACTGAAGCTTTCTTT; CDR3 protein: CASSLDRGRTEAFF
V gene: TRBV20-1; clone size: .; J gene: TRBJ1-2; D gene: TRBD1; CDR3 DNA: TGCAGTGCTAGTCAGGGGGCGAGGGCTGGGGATGGCTACACCTTC; CDR3 protein: CSASQGARAGDGYTF
V gene: TRBV25-1; clone size: .; J gene: TRBJ1-1; D gene: .; CDR3 DNA: TGTGCCAGCAGTGAAATCAAGGGACGGGCGAACACTGAAGCTTTCTTT; CDR3 protein: CASSEIKGRANTEAFF
V gene: TRBV5-1; clone size: .; J gene: TRBJ2-2; D gene: .; CDR3 DNA: TGCGCCAACAGCTTGACCAGGGACACCGGGGAGCTGTTTTTT; CDR3 protein: CANSLTRDTGELFF
V gene: TRBV27; clone size: many; J gene: TRBJ1-2; D gene: TRBD1; CDR3 DNA: TGTGCCAGCAGTTTGGCAACAGGGGGTACGGATGGCTACACCTTC; CDR3 protein: CASSLATGGTDGYTF
V gene: TRBV6-5; clone size: many; J gene: TRBJ2-7; D gene: TRBD1; CDR3 DNA: TGTGCCAGCAGTCCCGGGACAGGGTTGTACGAGCAGTACTTC; CDR3 protein: CASSPGTGLYEQYF
V gene: TRBV6-1; clone size: few; J gene: TRBJ1-5; D gene: .; CDR3 DNA: TGTGCCAGCAAATTAGACAGGACGAGGGGGCAGCCCCAGCATTTT; CDR3 protein: CASKLDRTRGQPQHF